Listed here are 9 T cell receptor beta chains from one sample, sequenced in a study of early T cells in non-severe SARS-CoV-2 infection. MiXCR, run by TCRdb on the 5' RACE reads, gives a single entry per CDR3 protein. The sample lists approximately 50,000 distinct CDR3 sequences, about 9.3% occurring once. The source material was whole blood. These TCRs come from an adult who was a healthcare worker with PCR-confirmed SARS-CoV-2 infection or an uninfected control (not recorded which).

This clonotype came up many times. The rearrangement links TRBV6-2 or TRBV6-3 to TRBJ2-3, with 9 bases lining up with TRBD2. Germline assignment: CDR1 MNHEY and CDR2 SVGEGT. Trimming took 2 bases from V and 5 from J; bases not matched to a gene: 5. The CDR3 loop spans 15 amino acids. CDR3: CASSYPAGGQDTQYF. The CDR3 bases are TGTGCCAGCAGTTACCCAGCGGGAGGACAAGATACGCAGTATTTT.

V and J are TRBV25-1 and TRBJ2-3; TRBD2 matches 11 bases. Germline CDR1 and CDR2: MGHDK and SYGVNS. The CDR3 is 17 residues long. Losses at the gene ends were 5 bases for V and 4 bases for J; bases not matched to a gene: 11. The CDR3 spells CASSISGRAHTSDTQYF. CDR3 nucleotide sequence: TGTGCCAGCAGTATTAGCGGGAGGGCCCATACATCAGATACGCAGTATTTT.

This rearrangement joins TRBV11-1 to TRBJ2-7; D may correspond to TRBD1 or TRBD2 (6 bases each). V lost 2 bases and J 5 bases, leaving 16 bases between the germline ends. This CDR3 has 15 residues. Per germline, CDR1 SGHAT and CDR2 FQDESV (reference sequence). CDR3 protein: CASSLSAGQGNEQYF. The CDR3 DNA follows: TGTGCCAGCAGCTTAAGCGCGGGGCAGGGGAACGAGCAGTACTTC.

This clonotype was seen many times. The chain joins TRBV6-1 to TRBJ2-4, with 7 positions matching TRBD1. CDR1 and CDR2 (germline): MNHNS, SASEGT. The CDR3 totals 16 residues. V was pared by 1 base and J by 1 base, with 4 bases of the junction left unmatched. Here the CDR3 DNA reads TGTGCCAGCAGTGAAGGACTGACAGGGGCCAAAAACATTCAGTACTTC. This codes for CASSEGLTGAKNIQYF.

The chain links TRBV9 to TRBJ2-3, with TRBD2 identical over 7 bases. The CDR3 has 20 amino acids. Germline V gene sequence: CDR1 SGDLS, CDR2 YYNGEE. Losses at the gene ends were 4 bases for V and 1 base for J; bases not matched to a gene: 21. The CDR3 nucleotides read TGTGCCAGCAGCCCGAAGAGCCCGGCCGCTAGCGGAACCTGCACAGATACGCAGTATTTT. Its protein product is CASSPKSPAASGTCTDTQYF. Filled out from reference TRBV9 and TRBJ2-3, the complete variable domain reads DSGVTQTPKHLITATGQRVTLRCSPRSGDLSVYWYQQSLDQGLQFLIQYYNGEERAKGNILERFSAQQFPDLHSELNLSSLELGDSALYFCASSPKSPAASGTCTDTQYFGPGTRLTVL.

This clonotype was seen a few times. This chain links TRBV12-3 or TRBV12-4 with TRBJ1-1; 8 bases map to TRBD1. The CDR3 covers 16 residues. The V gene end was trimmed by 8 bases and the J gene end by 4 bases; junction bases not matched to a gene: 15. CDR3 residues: CASRGTGGRLGTEAFF. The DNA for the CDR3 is TGTGCCAGCCGCGGGACAGGTGGAAGGTTAGGCACTGAAGCTTTCTTT.

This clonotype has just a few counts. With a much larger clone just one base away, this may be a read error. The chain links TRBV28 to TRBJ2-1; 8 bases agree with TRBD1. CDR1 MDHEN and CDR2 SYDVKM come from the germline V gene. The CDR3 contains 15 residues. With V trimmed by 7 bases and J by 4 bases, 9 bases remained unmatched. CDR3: CASINGQGGYNEQFF. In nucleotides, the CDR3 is TGTGCCAGCATCAACGGACAGGGTGGGTACAATGAGCAGTTCTTC.

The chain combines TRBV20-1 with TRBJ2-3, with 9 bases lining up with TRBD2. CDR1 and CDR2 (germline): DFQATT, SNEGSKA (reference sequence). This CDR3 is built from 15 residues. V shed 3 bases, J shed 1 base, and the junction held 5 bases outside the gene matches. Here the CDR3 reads CSASLLAGGTDTQYF. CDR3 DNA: TGCAGTGCTAGTCTGTTAGCGGGAGGCACAGATACGCAGTATTTT.

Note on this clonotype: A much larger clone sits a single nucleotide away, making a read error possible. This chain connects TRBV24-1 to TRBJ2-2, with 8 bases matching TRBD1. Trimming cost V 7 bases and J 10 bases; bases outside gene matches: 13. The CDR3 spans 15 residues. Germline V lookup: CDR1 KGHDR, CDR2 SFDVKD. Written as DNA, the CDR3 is TGTGCCACCAGCTCCAAGGACAGGGCATCCGTGGAGCTGTTTTTT. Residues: CATSSKDRASVELFF.